A single sample gave rise to the 5 T cell receptor beta chains below, sequenced in a study of T cell repertoires in cytomegalovirus infection. TCRdb recomputed calls from the reads with MiXCR, one row per CDR3 protein. The sample has 600,000 to 800,000 distinct CDR3 sequences, roughly 26% seen once; the top ten hold 8%. Material for sequencing was CD8+ T cells from PBMCs. Receptors originate from a human donor in good health (CMV status not recorded). Some clones in this sample may be carry-over from other donors' samples.

Many counts were recorded for this clonotype. V and J are TRBV7-2 and TRBJ2-2; D call uncertain. The CDR3 runs 14 residues. Germline V gene sequence: CDR1 SGHTA, CDR2 FQGNSA. The V and J ends lost 1 base and 3 bases respectively, with 6 bases between them. The CDR3 nucleotides are TGTGCCAGCAGCTTAGGGGTATACACCGGGGAGCTGTTTTTT. Translation gives CASSLGVYTGELFF.

This clonotype was recorded a few times. The genes are TRBV20-1 and TRBJ1-2; no firm D call. Looked up from germline, CDR1 is DFQATT and CDR2 is SNEGSKA (reference sequence). The CDR3 is 12 residues long. CDR3 amino acids: CSAGQISYGYTF. The CDR3 region has the DNA TGCAGCGCGGGCCAGATCTCCTATGGCTACACCTTC.

In the case of this clonotype: With a much larger clone just one base away, this may be a read error. This chain connects TRBV7-8 to TRBJ2-2, with D possibly being TRBD2 (5 bases). CDR3 length: 14 amino acids. The V gene's germline CDR1 is SGHVS and CDR2 FQNEAQ. CDR3 amino acids: CASTEGDITWERFF. CDR3 nucleotides: TGTGCCAGCACAGAGGGCGATATTACCTGGGAGCGGTTTTTT.

A remark on this clonotype: A read error may be the cause here, since a much bigger clone is one base away. V and J are TRBV7-2 and TRBJ2-1, with 7 bases identical to TRBD2. The V gene's germline CDR1 is SGHTA and CDR2 FQGNSA. The CDR3 contains 16 residues. This chain's CDR3 is CASSFPASGFYDEQFF. CDR3 DNA sequence: TGTGCCAGCAGCTTCCCGGCTAGCGGATTCTACGATGAGCAGTTCTTC.

This clonotype showed up many times. The chain combines TRBV7-9 with TRBJ2-7; 8 positions agree with TRBD1. Germline assignment: CDR1 SEHNR and CDR2 FQNEAQ (reference sequence). This CDR3 contains 14 residues. The trim removed 4 bases at V and 1 base at J, leaving 3 bases unmatched. The CDR3 loop is CASSSGGSSYEQYV. The DNA of the CDR3 is TGTGCCAGCAGCTCAGGGGGCTCGTCCTACGAGCAGTACGTC.